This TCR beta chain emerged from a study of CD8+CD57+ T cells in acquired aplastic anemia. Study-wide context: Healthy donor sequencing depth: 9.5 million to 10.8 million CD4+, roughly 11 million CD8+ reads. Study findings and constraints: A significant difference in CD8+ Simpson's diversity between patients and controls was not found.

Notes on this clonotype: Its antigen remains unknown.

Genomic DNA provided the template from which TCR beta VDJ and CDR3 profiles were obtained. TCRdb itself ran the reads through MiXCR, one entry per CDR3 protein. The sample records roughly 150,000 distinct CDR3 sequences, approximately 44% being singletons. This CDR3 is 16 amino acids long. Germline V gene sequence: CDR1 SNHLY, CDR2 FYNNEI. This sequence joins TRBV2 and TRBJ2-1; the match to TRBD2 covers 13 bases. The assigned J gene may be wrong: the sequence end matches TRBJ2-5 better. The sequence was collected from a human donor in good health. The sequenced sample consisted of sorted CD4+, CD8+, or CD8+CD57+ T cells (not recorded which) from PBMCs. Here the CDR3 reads CASSGGTSGKEETQYF. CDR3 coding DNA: TGTGCCAGCAGTGGAGGGACTAGCGGGAAGGAAGAGACCCAGTACTTC.